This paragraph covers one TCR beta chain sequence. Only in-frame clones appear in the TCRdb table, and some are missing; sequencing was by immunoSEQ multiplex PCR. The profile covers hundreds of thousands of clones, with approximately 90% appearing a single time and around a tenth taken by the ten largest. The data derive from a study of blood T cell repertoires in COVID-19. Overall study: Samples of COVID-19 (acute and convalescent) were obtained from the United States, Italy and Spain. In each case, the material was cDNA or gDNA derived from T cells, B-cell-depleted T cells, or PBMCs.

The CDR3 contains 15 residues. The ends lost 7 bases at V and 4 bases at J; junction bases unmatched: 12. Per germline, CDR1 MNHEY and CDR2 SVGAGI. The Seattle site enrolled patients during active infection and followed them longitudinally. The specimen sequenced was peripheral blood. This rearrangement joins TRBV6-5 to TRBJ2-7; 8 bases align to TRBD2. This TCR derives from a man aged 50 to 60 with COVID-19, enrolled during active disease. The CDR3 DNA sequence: TGTGCCAGCACCAGCGGGAGCTTCGTCTCGTACGAGCAGTACTTC. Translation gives CASTSGSFVSYEQYF.